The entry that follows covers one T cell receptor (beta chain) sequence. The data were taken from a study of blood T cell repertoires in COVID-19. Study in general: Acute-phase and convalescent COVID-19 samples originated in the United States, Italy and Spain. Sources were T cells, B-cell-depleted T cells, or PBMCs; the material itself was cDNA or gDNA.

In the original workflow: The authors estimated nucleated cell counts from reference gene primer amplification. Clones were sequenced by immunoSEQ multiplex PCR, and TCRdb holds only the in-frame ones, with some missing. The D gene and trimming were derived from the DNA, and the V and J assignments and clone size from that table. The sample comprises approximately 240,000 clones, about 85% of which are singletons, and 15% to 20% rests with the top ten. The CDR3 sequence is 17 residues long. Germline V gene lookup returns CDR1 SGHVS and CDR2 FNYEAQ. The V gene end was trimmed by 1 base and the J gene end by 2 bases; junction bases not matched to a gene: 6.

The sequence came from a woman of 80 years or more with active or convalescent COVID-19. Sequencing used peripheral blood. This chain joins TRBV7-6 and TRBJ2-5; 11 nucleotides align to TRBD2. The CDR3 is CASSLVSGTSGQETQYF. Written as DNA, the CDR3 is TGTGCCAGCAGCTTAGTCTCGGGGACTAGCGGTCAAGAGACCCAGTACTTC.